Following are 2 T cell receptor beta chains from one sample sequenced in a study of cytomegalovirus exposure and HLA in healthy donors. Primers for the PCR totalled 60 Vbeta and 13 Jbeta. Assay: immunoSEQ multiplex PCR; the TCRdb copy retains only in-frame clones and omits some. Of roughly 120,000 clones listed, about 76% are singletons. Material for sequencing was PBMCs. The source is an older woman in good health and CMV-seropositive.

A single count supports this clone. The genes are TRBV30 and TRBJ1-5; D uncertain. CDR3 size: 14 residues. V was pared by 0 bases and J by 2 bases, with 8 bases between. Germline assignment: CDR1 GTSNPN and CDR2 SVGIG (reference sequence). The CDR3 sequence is CAWSVNNGNQPQHF. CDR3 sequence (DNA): TGTGCCTGGAGTGTAAACAATGGCAATCAGCCCCAGCATTTT. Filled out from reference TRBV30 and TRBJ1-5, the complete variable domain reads SQTIHQWPATLVQPVGSPLSLECTVEGTSNPNLYWYRQAAGRGLQLLFYSVGIGQISSEVPQNLSASRPQDRQFILSSKKLLLSDSGFYLCAWSVNNGNQPQHFGDGTRLSIL.

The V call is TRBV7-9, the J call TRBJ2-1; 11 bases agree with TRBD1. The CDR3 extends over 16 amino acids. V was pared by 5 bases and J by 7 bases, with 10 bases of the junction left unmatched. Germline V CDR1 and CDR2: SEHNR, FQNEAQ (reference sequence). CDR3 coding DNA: TGTGCCAGCAGCGGAGACCGGGACAGGGGGTTTAATGAGCAGTTCTTC. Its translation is CASSGDRDRGFNEQFF.